The 3 T cell receptor beta chains listed next were all sequenced from one sample in a study of T cell repertoires in urothelial bladder cancer. This table comes from immunoSEQ multiplex PCR, and its TCRdb copy is limited to in-frame clones, with some not included. The repertoire holds fewer than 15,000 clones, with 60% to 70% as singletons. Sample: tumor-infiltrating cells from bladder cancer. The receptors stem from a human donor with urothelial carcinoma.

V usage is TRBV4-2 and J usage is TRBJ1-2, with 7 bases identical to TRBD1. V was clipped by 2 bases and J by 2 bases; unmatched bases: 5. This CDR3 spans 15 amino acids. Looked up from germline, CDR1 is LGHNA and CDR2 is YNFKEQ. The CDR3 sequence: CASSQHGQENYGYTF. The DNA for the CDR3 is TGTGCCAGCAGCCAACACGGACAGGAGAACTATGGCTACACCTTC.

By proportion, this clone is medium-sized. The V gene is TRBV5-1, the J gene TRBJ1-4; 8 bases line up with TRBD1. This CDR3 comprises 15 residues. The V gene end was trimmed by 2 bases and the J gene end by 2 bases; junction bases not matched to a gene: 2. Germline assignment: CDR1 SGHRS and CDR2 YFSETQ. In DNA, the CDR3 is TGCGCCAGCAGCTTACAGGGGGTTACTAATGAAAAACTGTTTTTT. It specifies CASSLQGVTNEKLFF.

DNA of the CDR3: TGTGCCAGCACGGTACGTTCCAGGGGGAATGAGCAGTTCTTC. This sequence encodes CASTVRSRGNEQFF. V and J are TRBV6-6 and TRBJ2-1; TRBD1 matches 7 bases. V trimming: 7 bases; J trimming: 7 bases; junction bases outside the gene matches: 10. Germline V CDR1 and CDR2: MNHNY, SVGAGI (reference sequence). The CDR3 runs to 14 residues.